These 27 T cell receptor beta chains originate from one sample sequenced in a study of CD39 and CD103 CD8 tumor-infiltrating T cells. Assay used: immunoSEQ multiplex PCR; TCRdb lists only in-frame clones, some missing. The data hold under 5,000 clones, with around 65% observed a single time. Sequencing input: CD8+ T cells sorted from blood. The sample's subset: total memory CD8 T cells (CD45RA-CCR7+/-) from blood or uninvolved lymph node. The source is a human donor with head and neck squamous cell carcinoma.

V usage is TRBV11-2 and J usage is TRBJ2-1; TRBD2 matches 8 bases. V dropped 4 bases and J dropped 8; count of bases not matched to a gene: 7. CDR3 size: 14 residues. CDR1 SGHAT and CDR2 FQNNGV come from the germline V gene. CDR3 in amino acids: CASSWFSGVYEQFF. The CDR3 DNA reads TGTGCCAGCAGCTGGTTTAGCGGGGTTTATGAGCAGTTCTTC.

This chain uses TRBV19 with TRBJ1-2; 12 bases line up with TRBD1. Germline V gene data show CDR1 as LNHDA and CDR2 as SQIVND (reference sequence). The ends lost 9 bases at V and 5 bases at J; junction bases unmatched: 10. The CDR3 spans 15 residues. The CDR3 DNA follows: TGTGCCAGCTCCGGGACAGGGGGCGCAGGTTATGGCTACACCTTC. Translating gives CASSGTGGAGYGYTF. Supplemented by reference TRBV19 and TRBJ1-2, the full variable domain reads DGGITQSPKYLFRKEGQNVTLSCEQNLNHDAMYWYRQDPGQGLRLIYYSQIVNDFQKGDIAEGYSVSREKKESFPLTVTSAQKNPTAFYLCASSGTGGAGYGYTFGSGTRLTVV.

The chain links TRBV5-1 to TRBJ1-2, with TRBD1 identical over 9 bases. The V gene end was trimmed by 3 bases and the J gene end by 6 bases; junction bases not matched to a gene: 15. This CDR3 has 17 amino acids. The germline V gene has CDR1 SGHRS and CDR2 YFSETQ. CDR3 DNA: TGCGCCAGCAGCTCCGGACAATCGGGACAGGGTAGGGATGGCTACACCTTC. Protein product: CASSSGQSGQGRDGYTF.

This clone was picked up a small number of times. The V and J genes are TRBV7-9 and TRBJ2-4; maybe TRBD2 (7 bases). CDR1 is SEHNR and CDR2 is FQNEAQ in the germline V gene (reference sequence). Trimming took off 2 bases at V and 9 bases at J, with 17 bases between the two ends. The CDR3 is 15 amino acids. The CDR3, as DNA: TGTGCCAGCAGCTTACCCCAAGGGGGGGAGGTCATTCAGTACTTC. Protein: CASSLPQGGEVIQYF.

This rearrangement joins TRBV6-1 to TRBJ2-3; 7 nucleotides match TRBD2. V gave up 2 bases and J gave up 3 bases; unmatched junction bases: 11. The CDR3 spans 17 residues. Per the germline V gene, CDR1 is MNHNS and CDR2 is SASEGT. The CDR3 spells CASSESVGGGGTDTQYF. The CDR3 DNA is TGTGCCAGCAGTGAAAGCGTAGGCGGCGGGGGTACAGATACGCAGTATTTT.

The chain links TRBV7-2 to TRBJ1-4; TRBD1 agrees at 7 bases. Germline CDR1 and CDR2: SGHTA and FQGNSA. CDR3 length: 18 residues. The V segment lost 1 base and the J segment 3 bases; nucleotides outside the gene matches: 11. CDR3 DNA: TGTGCCAGCAGCTTAGGACGGGACAGCTATGCCGCTAATGAAAAACTGTTTTTT. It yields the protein CASSLGRDSYAANEKLFF.

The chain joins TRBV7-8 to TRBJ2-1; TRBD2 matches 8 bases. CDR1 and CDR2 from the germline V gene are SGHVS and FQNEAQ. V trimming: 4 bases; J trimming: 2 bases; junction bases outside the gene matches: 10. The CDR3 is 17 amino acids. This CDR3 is CASSWLDSGVAYNEQFF. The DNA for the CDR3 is TGTGCCAGCAGCTGGCTTGATAGCGGGGTTGCCTACAATGAGCAGTTCTTC.

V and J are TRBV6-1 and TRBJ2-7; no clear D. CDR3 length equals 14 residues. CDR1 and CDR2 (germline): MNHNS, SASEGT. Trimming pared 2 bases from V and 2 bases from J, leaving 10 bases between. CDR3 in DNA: TGTGCCAGCAGTGAACTGGGCTTAACCTACGAGCAGTACTTC. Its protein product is CASSELGLTYEQYF.

DNA for the CDR3: TGTGCCAGTGGCCAATCCATGAACACTGAAGCTTTCTTT. Translating gives CASGQSMNTEAFF. The gene calls are TRBV19 and TRBJ1-1; no definite D call. Trimming left V 8 bases short and J 0 bases short, with 10 bases between. Germline assignment: CDR1 LNHDA and CDR2 SQIVND (reference sequence). CDR3 length: 13 amino acids.

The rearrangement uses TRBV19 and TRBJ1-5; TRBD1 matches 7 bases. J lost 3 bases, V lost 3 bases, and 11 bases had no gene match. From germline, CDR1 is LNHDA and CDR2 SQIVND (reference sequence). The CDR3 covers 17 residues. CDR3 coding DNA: TGTGCCAGTAGTATGGGCTGGGACAGTAGGTACAATCAGCCCCAGCATTTT. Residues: CASSMGWDSRYNQPQHF.

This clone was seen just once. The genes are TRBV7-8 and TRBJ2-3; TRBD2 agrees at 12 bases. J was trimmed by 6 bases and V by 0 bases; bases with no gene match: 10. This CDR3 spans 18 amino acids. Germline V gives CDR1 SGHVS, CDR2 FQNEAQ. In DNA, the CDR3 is TGTGCCAGCAGCTTAGCGGCAAGACTAGCGGGGGTGGGGGATACGCAGTATTTT. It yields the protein CASSLAARLAGVGDTQYF. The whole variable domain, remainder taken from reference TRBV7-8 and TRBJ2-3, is GAGVSQSPRYKVAKRGQDVALRCDPISGHVSLFWYQQALGQGPEFLTYFQNEAQLDKSGLPSDRFFAERPEGSVSTLKIQRTQQEDSAVYLCASSLAARLAGVGDTQYFGPGTRLTVL.

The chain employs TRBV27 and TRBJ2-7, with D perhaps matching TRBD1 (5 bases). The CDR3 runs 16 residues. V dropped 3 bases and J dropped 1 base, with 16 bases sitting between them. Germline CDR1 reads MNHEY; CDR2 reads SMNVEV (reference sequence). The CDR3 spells CASSFSGAGRSYEQYF. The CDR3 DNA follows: TGTGCCAGCAGTTTTTCTGGGGCAGGTAGGTCCTACGAGCAGTACTTC.

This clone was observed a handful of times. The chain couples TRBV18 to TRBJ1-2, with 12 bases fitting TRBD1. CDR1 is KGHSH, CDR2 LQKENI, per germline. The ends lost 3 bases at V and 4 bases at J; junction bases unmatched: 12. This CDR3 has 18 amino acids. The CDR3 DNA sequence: TGTGCCAGCTCACCCCCAGATAGGGACAGGGGGCTGTTCTATGGCTACACCTTC. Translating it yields CASSPPDRDRGLFYGYTF.

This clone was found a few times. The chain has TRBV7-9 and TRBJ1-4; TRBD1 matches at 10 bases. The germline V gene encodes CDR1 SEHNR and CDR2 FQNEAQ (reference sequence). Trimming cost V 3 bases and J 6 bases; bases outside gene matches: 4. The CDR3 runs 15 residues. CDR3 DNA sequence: TGTGCCAGCAGCTTTATCGGGACAGGGGATGAAAAACTGTTTTTT. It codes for CASSFIGTGDEKLFF.

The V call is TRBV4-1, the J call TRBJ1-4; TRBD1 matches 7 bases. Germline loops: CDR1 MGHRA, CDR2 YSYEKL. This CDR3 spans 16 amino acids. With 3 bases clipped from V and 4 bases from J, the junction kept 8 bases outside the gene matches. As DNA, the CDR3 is TGCGCCAGCAGCCAGTACCGGGACAGACTTAATGAAAAACTGTTTTTT. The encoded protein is CASSQYRDRLNEKLFF.

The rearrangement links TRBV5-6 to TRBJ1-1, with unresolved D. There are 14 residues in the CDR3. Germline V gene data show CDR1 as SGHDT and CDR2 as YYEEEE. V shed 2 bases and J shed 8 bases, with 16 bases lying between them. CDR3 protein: CASSLGGSLSEAFF. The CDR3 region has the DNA TGTGCCAGCAGCTTAGGAGGTAGCTTGTCCGAAGCTTTCTTT.

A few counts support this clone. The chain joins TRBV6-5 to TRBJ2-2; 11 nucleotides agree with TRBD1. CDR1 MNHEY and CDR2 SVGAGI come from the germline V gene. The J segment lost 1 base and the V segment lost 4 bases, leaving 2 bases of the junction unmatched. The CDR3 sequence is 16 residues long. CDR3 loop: CASSWTGGLNTGELFF. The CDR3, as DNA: TGTGCCAGCAGTTGGACAGGGGGCCTGAACACCGGGGAGCTGTTTTTT.

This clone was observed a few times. The CDR3 coding sequence is TGTGCCAGCAAGCTTGGCCTAGCGGACACAGATACGCAGTATTTT. Translating gives CASKLGLADTDTQYF. V usage is TRBV2 and J usage is TRBJ2-3; 7 bases are a match to TRBD2. Germline lookup yields CDR1 SNHLY and CDR2 FYNNEI. V shed 7 bases and J 2 bases; nucleotides not matched to a gene: 9. The CDR3 totals 15 residues.

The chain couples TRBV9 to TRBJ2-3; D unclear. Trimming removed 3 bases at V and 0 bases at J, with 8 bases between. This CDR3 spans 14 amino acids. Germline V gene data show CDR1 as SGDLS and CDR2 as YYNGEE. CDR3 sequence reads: CASSAYGSTDTQYF. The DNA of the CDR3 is TGTGCCAGCAGCGCGTACGGTAGCACAGATACGCAGTATTTT.

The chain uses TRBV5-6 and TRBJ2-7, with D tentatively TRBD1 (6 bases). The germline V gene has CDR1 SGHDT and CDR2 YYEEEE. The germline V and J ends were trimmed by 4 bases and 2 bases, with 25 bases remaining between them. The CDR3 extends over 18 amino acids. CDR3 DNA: TGTGCCAGCAGCGGAGGATTTTCAGGGGCGCCCGGACCCTACGAGCAGTACTTC. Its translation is CASSGGFSGAPGPYEQYF. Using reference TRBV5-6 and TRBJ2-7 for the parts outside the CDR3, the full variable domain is DAGVTQSPTHLIKTRGQQVTLRCSPKSGHDTVSWYQQALGQGPQFIFQYYEEEERQRGNFPDRFSGHQFPNYSSELNVNALLLGDSALYLCASSGGFSGAPGPYEQYFGPGTRLTVT.

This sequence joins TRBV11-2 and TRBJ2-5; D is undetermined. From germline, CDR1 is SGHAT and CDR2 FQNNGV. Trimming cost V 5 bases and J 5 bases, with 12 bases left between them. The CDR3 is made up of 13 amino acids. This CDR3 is CASSPPLRETQYF. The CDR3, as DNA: TGTGCCAGCAGCCCCCCCCTCCGGGAGACCCAGTACTTC.

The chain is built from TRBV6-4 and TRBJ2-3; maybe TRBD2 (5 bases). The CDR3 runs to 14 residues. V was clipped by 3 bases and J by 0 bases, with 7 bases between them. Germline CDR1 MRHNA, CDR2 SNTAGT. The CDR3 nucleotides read TGTGCCAGCAGTGAGGAGGACAGCACAGATACGCAGTATTTT. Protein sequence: CASSEEDSTDTQYF.

The chain's CDR3 is CASSPGPSGGSDTQYF. CDR3 nucleotide sequence: TGTGCCAGCAGCCCCGGGCCCAGCGGGGGGTCAGATACGCAGTATTTT. The chain has TRBV6-4 and TRBJ2-3; TRBD2 agrees at 9 bases. Germline CDR1 is MRHNA and CDR2 is SNTAGT. The length of the CDR3 is 16 residues. J was trimmed by 4 bases and V by 6 bases; bases with no gene match: 11.

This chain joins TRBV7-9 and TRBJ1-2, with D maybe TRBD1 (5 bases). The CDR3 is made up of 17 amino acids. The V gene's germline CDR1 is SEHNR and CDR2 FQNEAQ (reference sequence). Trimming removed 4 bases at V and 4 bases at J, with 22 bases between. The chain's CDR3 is CASSSGGARPRSYGYTF. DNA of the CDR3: TGTGCCAGCAGCTCCGGGGGTGCCCGTCCTAGAAGCTATGGCTACACCTTC.

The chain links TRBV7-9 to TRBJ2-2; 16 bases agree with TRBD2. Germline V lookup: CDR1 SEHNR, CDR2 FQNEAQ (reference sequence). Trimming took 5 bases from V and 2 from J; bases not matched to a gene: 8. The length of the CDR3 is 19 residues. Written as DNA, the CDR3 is TGTGCCAGCAGCCCTGGGACTAGCGGGGGGGCCGTAAACACCGGGGAGCTGTTTTTT. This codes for CASSPGTSGGAVNTGELFF.

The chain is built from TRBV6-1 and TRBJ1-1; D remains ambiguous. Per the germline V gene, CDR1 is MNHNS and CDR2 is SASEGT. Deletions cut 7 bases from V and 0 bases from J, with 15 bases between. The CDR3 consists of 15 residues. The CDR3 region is CASTEDLHLNTEAFF. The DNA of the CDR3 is TGTGCCAGCACGGAGGACCTCCATTTGAACACTGAAGCTTTCTTT.

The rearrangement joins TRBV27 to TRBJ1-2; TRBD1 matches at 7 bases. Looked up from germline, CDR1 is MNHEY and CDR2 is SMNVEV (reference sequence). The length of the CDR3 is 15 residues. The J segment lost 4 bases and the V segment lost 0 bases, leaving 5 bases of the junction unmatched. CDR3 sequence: CASSLSAGGSYGYTF. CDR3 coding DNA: TGTGCCAGCAGTTTATCTGCAGGGGGAAGCTATGGCTACACCTTC.